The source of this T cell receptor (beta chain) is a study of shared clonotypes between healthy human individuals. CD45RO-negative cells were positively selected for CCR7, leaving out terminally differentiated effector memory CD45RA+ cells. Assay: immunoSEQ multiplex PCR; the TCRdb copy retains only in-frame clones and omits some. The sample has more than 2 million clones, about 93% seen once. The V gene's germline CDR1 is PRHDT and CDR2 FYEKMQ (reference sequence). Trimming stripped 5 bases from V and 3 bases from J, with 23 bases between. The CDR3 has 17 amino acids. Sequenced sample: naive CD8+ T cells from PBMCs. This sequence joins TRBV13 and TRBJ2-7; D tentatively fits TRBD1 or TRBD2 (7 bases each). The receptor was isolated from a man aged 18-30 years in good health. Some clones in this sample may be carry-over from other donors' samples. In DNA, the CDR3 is TGTGCCAGCAGCATAACCAGGGGGGGACGGCCCTTCTACGAGCAGTACTTC. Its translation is CASSITRGGRPFYEQYF.